This is a list of T cell receptor beta chains from one sample in a study of blood T cell repertoires in COVID-19. The repertoire was sequenced with immunoSEQ multiplex PCR; TCRdb's copy has only in-frame clones and lacks some. This sample has some 91,000 clones, with less than 95% found just once. What was sequenced was peripheral blood. These receptor sequences come from a man aged 60 to 75 with acute or convalescent COVID-19. Both conserved end residues are part of each CDR3. A D gene is named only where the DNA matches it firmly. The size of a clone is reported for some rows only, either as once, few or many, or as a class for expanded clones.

j_gene: TRBJ1-1; d_gene: -; abundance: -; v_gene: TRBV7-9; CDR3nt: TGTGCCAGCAGCTTAGCTACAGCGGACACTGAAGCTTTCTTT; CDR3aa: CASSLATADTEAFF
j_gene: TRBJ1-1; d_gene: -; abundance: -; v_gene: TRBV6-1; CDR3nt: TGTGCCAGCAGTGAAATTCTTGGCAGGGGGAACACTGAAGCTTTCTTT; CDR3aa: CASSEILGRGNTEAFF
j_gene: TRBJ1-4; d_gene: -; abundance: -; v_gene: TRBV6-5; CDR3nt: TGTGCCAGCAGGCAGGGTGTGTTCGAAAAACTGTTTTTT; CDR3aa: CASRQGVFEKLFF
j_gene: TRBJ1-1; d_gene: -; abundance: -; v_gene: TRBV30; CDR3nt: TGTGCCTGGAATTGGTGGGGGGGAACTGAAGCTTTCTTT; CDR3aa: CAWNWWGGTEAFF
j_gene: TRBJ1-2; d_gene: TRBD1; abundance: -; v_gene: TRBV7-9; CDR3nt: TGTGCCAGCAGTCTAGATTTCAGGGGGCGGTCTGGCTACACCTTC; CDR3aa: CASSLDFRGRSGYTF
j_gene: TRBJ2-1; d_gene: -; abundance: -; v_gene: TRBV11-2; CDR3nt: TGTGCCAGCAGCTTAGCGGTCAATGAGCAGTTCTTC; CDR3aa: CASSLAVNEQFF
j_gene: TRBJ1-4; d_gene: -; abundance: -; v_gene: TRBV7-2; CDR3nt: TGTGCCAGCAGCCCAGAGGGCCCCTTGCTTTCCACTAATGAAAAACTGTTTTTT; CDR3aa: CASSPEGPLLSTNEKLFF
j_gene: TRBJ1-2; d_gene: TRBD1; abundance: -; v_gene: TRBV10-1; CDR3nt: TGCGCCAGCAGCGGACAGGGCCACTATGGCTACACCTTC; CDR3aa: CASSGQGHYGYTF
j_gene: TRBJ1-4; d_gene: -; abundance: -; v_gene: TRBV18; CDR3nt: TGTGCCAGCTCACCACCAGGGGATCGGGAAAAACTGTTTTTT; CDR3aa: CASSPPGDREKLFF
j_gene: TRBJ1-1; d_gene: TRBD1; abundance: -; v_gene: TRBV5-1; CDR3nt: TGCGCCAGCAGCTCGGGACAGGGGGAAACTGAAGCTTTCTTT; CDR3aa: CASSSGQGETEAFF
j_gene: TRBJ2-2; d_gene: -; abundance: -; v_gene: TRBV18; CDR3nt: TGTGCCAGCTCACCAAGCGACGGCGGGGAGCTGTTTTTT; CDR3aa: CASSPSDGGELFF
j_gene: TRBJ1-1; d_gene: -; abundance: -; v_gene: TRBV12-3/TRBV12-4; CDR3nt: TGTGCCAGCAGCAAACGACAGAACACTGAAGCTTTCTTT; CDR3aa: CASSKRQNTEAFF
j_gene: TRBJ1-2; d_gene: TRBD1; abundance: -; v_gene: TRBV2; CDR3nt: TGTGCCAGCAGCTGGGACAGGATTAACTATGGCTACACCTTC; CDR3aa: CASSWDRINYGYTF
j_gene: TRBJ1-4; d_gene: -; abundance: -; v_gene: TRBV3-1/TRBV3-2; CDR3nt: TGTGCCAGCAGCCACAAAGCAAAGACTCTAACAACTAATGAAAAACTGTTTTTT; CDR3aa: CASSHKAKTLTTNEKLFF
j_gene: TRBJ2-1; d_gene: TRBD2; abundance: -; v_gene: TRBV11-2; CDR3nt: TGTGCCAGCAGCCCCGGACTAGCGGGGGGCTCGAGCTCCTACAATGAGCAGTTCTTC; CDR3aa: CASSPGLAGGSSSYNEQFF
j_gene: TRBJ1-5; d_gene: -; abundance: few; v_gene: TRBV6-1; CDR3nt: TGTGCCAGCAGTGAAAGACCCAGGTACAATCAGCCCCAGCATTTT; CDR3aa: CASSERPRYNQPQHF
j_gene: TRBJ1-2; d_gene: -; abundance: few; v_gene: TRBV5-5; CDR3nt: TGTGCCAGCAGCTCCGGGACACACAACTATGGCTACACCTTC; CDR3aa: CASSSGTHNYGYTF
j_gene: TRBJ2-1; d_gene: TRBD2; abundance: -; v_gene: TRBV19; CDR3nt: TGTGCCAGTAAGGAAAGTAGCGGGGGATACAATGAGCAGTTCTTC; CDR3aa: CASKESSGGYNEQFF
j_gene: TRBJ1-1; d_gene: -; abundance: -; v_gene: TRBV18; CDR3nt: TGTGCCAGCTCACCAAGGCAGGGGAACGCTGAAGCTTTCTTT; CDR3aa: CASSPRQGNAEAFF
j_gene: TRBJ1-4; d_gene: -; abundance: -; v_gene: TRBV2; CDR3nt: TGTGCCAGCACCGAGGGGGGGTGGAGTGAAAAACTGTTTTTT; CDR3aa: CASTEGGWSEKLFF
j_gene: TRBJ1-2; d_gene: TRBD1; abundance: -; v_gene: TRBV12-5; CDR3nt: TGTGCTAGTGGTTTGGCTACAGGGGGTCGCTATGGCTACACCTTC; CDR3aa: CASGLATGGRYGYTF
j_gene: TRBJ2-2; d_gene: TRBD1; abundance: -; v_gene: TRBV5-1; CDR3nt: TGCGCCAGCACCCAGACAGGGTTGGACACCGGGGAGCTGTTTTTT; CDR3aa: CASTQTGLDTGELFF
j_gene: TRBJ2-2; d_gene: -; abundance: once; v_gene: TRBV9; CDR3nt: TGTGCCAGCAGCCCTACCTCGAACACCGGGGAGCTGTTTTTT; CDR3aa: CASSPTSNTGELFF
j_gene: TRBJ1-3; d_gene: -; abundance: -; v_gene: TRBV5-1; CDR3nt: TGCGCCAGCAGGCTATCAGCGAGCTCTGGAAACACCATATATTTT; CDR3aa: CASRLSASSGNTIYF
j_gene: TRBJ2-2; d_gene: TRBD1; abundance: -; v_gene: TRBV7-6; CDR3nt: TGTGCCAGCAGCCAGACAGGGGGCGACGCGAACACCGGGGAGCTGTTTTTT; CDR3aa: CASSQTGGDANTGELFF
j_gene: TRBJ2-5; d_gene: -; abundance: few; v_gene: TRBV5-1; CDR3nt: TGCGCCAGCAGCTTGGTAGGACAGAACCAAGAGACCCAGTACTTC; CDR3aa: CASSLVGQNQETQYF
j_gene: TRBJ1-4; d_gene: -; abundance: -; v_gene: TRBV5-4; CDR3nt: TGTGCCAGCAGCCAAAGATCCGGGGAGGGAGAAAAACTGTTTTTT; CDR3aa: CASSQRSGEGEKLFF